This T cell receptor (beta chain) was captured in a study of T cells in Graves' hyperthyroidism and ophthalmopathy. Notes on this clonotype: Antigen specificity is unknown.

The CDR3 loop spans 13 amino acids. Trimming shortened V by 2 bases and J by 13 bases, and 15 bases separated the two germline ends. The germline CDR1 and CDR2 sequences are LGHNA and YNFKEQ. Active moderate-to-severe ophthalmopathy, Clinical Activity Score at least 3, NOSPECS at least 4, under 3 months' duration. General study findings and limits: Blood also showed most of the thyroid clonotypes that were expanded above 0.001. Stable hyperthyroidism and ophthalmopathy were separated using 13 V-J signatures.

Amplification yielded TCR beta CDR3 regions, with RNA transcripts as the source. The HTBI primer set served for first-round RT-PCR of the TCR CDR3. TCRdb analysed the multiplex PCR reads with MiXCR anew, one entry per CDR3 protein. The sample gives over 300,000 distinct CDR3 sequences, 12% to 15% of which show up once; 30% to 40% is in the top ten. The receptor was derived from a woman in her thirties or forties with Graves' ophthalmopathy. This chain links TRBV4-2 with TRBJ2-1; possibly TRBD2 for D (6 bases). Sequencing used blood. The CDR3 is CASSQTPGLIQFF. The CDR3 region has the DNA TGTGCCAGCAGCCAAACGCCGGGACTGATACAGTTCTTC.